Below, 11 T cell receptor beta chains from the same sample are listed, as sequenced in a study of blood T cell repertoires in COVID-19. The data were produced by immunoSEQ multiplex PCR, yet TCRdb's version contains in-frame clones alone and is incomplete. The table records 250,000 to 350,000 clones, approximately 84% of them present only once. Sample: peripheral blood. The receptors shown here come from a human donor with COVID-19, enrolled during active disease. The donor label of this sample is uncertain.

The chain joins TRBV12-5 to TRBJ2-3; no firm D call. This CDR3 is built from 13 residues. Germline CDR1 reads LGHNT; CDR2 reads FRNRAP. The V gene lost 2 bases and the J gene lost 0 bases, with 3 bases spanning the gap. The CDR3 spells CASGLPSTDTQYF. The CDR3 region has the DNA TGTGCTAGTGGTTTGCCTAGCACAGATACGCAGTATTTT. Drawing the rest from reference TRBV12-5 and TRBJ2-3, the complete variable domain is DARVTQTPRHKVTEMGQEVTMRCQPILGHNTVFWYRQTMMQGLELLAYFRNRAPLDDSGMPKDRFSAEMPDATLATLKIQPSEPRDSAVYFCASGLPSTDTQYFGPGTRLTVL.

V and J are TRBV27 and TRBJ1-2, with D unresolved. There are 15 residues in the CDR3. From germline, CDR1 is MNHEY and CDR2 SMNVEV (reference sequence). V was shortened by 3 bases and J by 2 bases, with 13 bases between the two germline ends. CDR3 nucleotide sequence: TGTGCCAGCAGTTTTAGGGCGGGGAGGAACTATGGCTACACCTTC. Translating gives CASSFRAGRNYGYTF.

V is TRBV19 and J is TRBJ2-7, with TRBD2 identical over 12 bases. The CDR3 has 15 amino acids. Germline CDR1 and CDR2: LNHDA and SQIVND (reference sequence). Trimming took 10 bases from V and 9 from J; bases not matched to a gene: 16. The CDR3 DNA sequence: TGTGCCACCCAGGAGGTGGCTAGCGGGAGGGCCGGGCAGTACTTC. This gives the protein CATQEVASGRAGQYF.

The chain uses TRBV5-1 and TRBJ2-7; 7 bases align to TRBD1. This CDR3 is built from 15 residues. Unmatched junction bases numbered 14, after V lost 4 bases and J lost 7 bases. The germline CDR1 and CDR2 sequences are SGHRS and YFSETQ. The CDR3 reads CASSQQGPSGSEQYF. For the CDR3, the DNA is TGCGCCAGCAGCCAACAGGGGCCCTCCGGTTCAGAGCAGTACTTC.

V gene TRBV14 combines with J gene TRBJ2-1; possibly TRBD2 for D (5 bases). The length of the CDR3 is 17 residues. V gave up 0 bases and J gave up 4 bases, with 16 bases separating them. CDR1 is SGHDN and CDR2 is FVKESK in the germline V gene. In nucleotides, the CDR3 is TGTGCCAGCAGCCAAGATCGGGTCGGACTCGATTACAATGAGCAGTTCTTC. Amino acids: CASSQDRVGLDYNEQFF.

The chain uses TRBV5-4 and TRBJ1-1, with 8 bases lining up with TRBD1. Germline V gene lookup returns CDR1 SGHNT and CDR2 YYREEE (reference sequence). Trimming cost V 5 bases and J 4 bases; bases outside gene matches: 4. The CDR3 spans 13 residues. The CDR3, as DNA: TGTGCCAGCAGTTCCGACAGGGGCACTGAAGCTTTCTTT. It yields the protein CASSSDRGTEAFF. Filled out from reference TRBV5-4 and TRBJ1-1, the complete variable domain reads ETGVTQSPTHLIKTRGQQVTLRCSSQSGHNTVSWYQQALGQGPQFIFQYYREEENGRGNFPPRFSGLQFPNYSSELNVNALELDDSALYLCASSSDRGTEAFFGQGTRLTVV.

The V and J genes are TRBV9 and TRBJ2-1, with TRBD2 identical over 13 bases. V lost 1 base to trimming and J lost 6 bases; unmatched junction nucleotides: 13. CDR3 size: 19 residues. Germline CDR1 and CDR2: SGDLS and YYNGEE. CDR3 loop: CASSVSTSGRAIVSNEQFF. CDR3 DNA: TGTGCCAGCAGCGTAAGTACTAGCGGGAGGGCCATAGTGAGCAATGAGCAGTTCTTC. Drawing the rest from reference TRBV9 and TRBJ2-1, the complete variable domain is DSGVTQTPKHLITATGQRVTLRCSPRSGDLSVYWYQQSLDQGLQFLIQYYNGEERAKGNILERFSAQQFPDLHSELNLSSLELGDSALYFCASSVSTSGRAIVSNEQFFGPGTRLTVL.

The gene calls are TRBV6-5 and TRBJ1-5; maybe TRBD1 (6 bases). In germline, CDR1 is MNHEY, CDR2 SVGAGI. The CDR3 is 15 residues long. Trimming cost V 7 bases and J 0 bases, with 13 bases left between them. CDR3 nucleotides: TGTGCCAGCACCCTGGACAGTCATAGCAATCAGCCCCAGCATTTT. Translated: CASTLDSHSNQPQHF.

This chain uses TRBV28 with TRBJ1-1; 10 nucleotides line up with TRBD1. The CDR3 sequence is 16 residues long. The V gene's germline CDR1 is MDHEN and CDR2 SYDVKM. With 6 bases clipped from V and 1 base from J, the junction kept 8 bases outside the gene matches. Here the CDR3 reads CASRRQGAKPNTEAFF. CDR3 bases: TGTGCCAGCAGACGACAGGGGGCTAAACCGAACACTGAAGCTTTCTTT.

This clone was detected a few times. J is TRBJ2-5 and V is TRBV7-3; 9 nucleotides align to TRBD2. This CDR3 contains 15 residues. Losses at the gene ends were 6 bases for V and 1 base for J; bases not matched to a gene: 6. Germline CDR1 is SGHTA and CDR2 is FQGTGA. The CDR3 spells CASSLLAGLQETQYF. DNA of the CDR3: TGTGCCAGCAGTCTACTAGCGGGCCTCCAAGAGACCCAGTACTTC.

The V and J genes are TRBV28 and TRBJ1-1; unclear D gene. Trimming stripped 6 bases from V and 11 bases from J, with 16 bases between. Germline V gives CDR1 MDHEN, CDR2 SYDVKM. The length of the CDR3 is 12 residues. The CDR3 loop is CASSPFPPRAFF. The CDR3 bases are TGTGCCAGCAGCCCATTTCCGCCCCGGGCTTTCTTT.